A single sample is the source of the 12 T cell receptor beta chains below, sequenced in a study of OX40 agonist ivuxolimab in advanced cancers. Measured with immunoSEQ multiplex PCR; TCRdb has only the in-frame clones, and not every one. This table has roughly 53,000 clones, roughly 90% appearing once. This sample comprised CD4+ or CD8+ T cells sorted from blood, obtained in a trial of the OX40 agonist ivuxolimab. The receptors derive from an adult with an advanced solid tumor such as melanoma, head and neck, liver or kidney cancer.

The CDR3 loop is CASSHPGQLTGELFF. As DNA, the CDR3 is TGCGCCAGCAGCCACCCCGGACAGCTCACCGGGGAGCTGTTTTTT. The V call is TRBV4-1, the J call TRBJ2-2; perhaps TRBD1 as D (6 bases). The V gene's germline CDR1 is MGHRA and CDR2 YSYEKL. Trimming cost V 3 bases and J 4 bases, with 12 bases left between them. The length of the CDR3 is 15 residues.

The J gene is TRBJ1-1, the V gene TRBV29-1, with 7 bases lining up with TRBD1. From germline, CDR1 is SQVTM and CDR2 ANQGSEA. There are 12 residues in the CDR3. The V and J ends lost 5 bases and 1 base, in that order; junction bases with no gene match: 1. In DNA form, the CDR3 reads TGCAGCGTTAGACAGGGGAACACTGAAGCTTTCTTT. This codes for CSVRQGNTEAFF.

The chain has TRBV28 and TRBJ1-3, with D unclear. The germline CDR1 and CDR2 sequences are MDHEN and SYDVKM. There are 14 residues in the CDR3. V shed 6 bases and J shed 0 bases, with 9 bases lying between them. The CDR3 DNA follows: TGTGCCAGCAGCGACGGGAGCTCTGGAAACACCATATATTTT. It encodes CASSDGSSGNTIYF. The full variable domain, completed using reference TRBV28 and TRBJ1-3, is DVKVTQSSRYLVKRTGEKVFLECVQDMDHENMFWYRQDPGLGLRLIYFSYDVKMKEKGDIPEGYSVSREKKERFSLILESASTNQTSMYLCASSDGSSGNTIYFGEGSWLTVV.

The chain couples TRBV2 to TRBJ1-1; D not resolved. The CDR3 runs to 16 residues. The germline V and J ends were trimmed by 2 bases and 0 bases, with 13 bases remaining between them. The germline V gene encodes CDR1 SNHLY and CDR2 FYNNEI. DNA for the CDR3: TGTGCCAGCAGTGAACAGGCGTACACCCTGAACACTGAAGCTTTCTTT. This gives the protein CASSEQAYTLNTEAFF. The entire variable domain, with the rest obtained from reference TRBV2 and TRBJ1-1, is as follows: EPEVTQTPSHQVTQMGQEVILRCVPISNHLYFYWYRQILGQKVEFLVSFYNNEISEKSEIFDDQFSVERPDGSNFTLKIRSTKLEDSAMYFCASSEQAYTLNTEAFFGQGTRLTVV.

In DNA, the CDR3 is TGCGCCAGCAGCTTGACCCAGTACAGCACAGATACGCAGTATTTT. It translates to CASSLTQYSTDTQYF. The gene calls are TRBV5-1 and TRBJ2-3; D is uncertain. V was trimmed by 1 base and J by 0 bases, leaving 9 bases between them. CDR1 and CDR2 (germline): SGHRS, YFSETQ. The length of the CDR3 is 15 residues.

The chain couples TRBV5-1 to TRBJ2-3; TRBD2 matches 8 bases. CDR1 is SGHRS, CDR2 YFSETQ, per germline. The CDR3 is made up of 16 amino acids. V trimming: 0 bases; J trimming: 1 base; junction bases outside the gene matches: 4. CDR3 coding DNA: TGCGCCAGCAGCTTGGCCGGGGGGGGCCGCACAGATACGCAGTATTTT. Protein product: CASSLAGGGRTDTQYF.

The V call is TRBV5-6, the J call TRBJ2-3, with unresolved D. This CDR3 region has 11 residues. V was cut by 6 bases and J by 7 bases, with 9 bases left in between. Germline lookup yields CDR1 SGHDT and CDR2 YYEEEE. As DNA, the CDR3 is TGTGCCAGCACCACCGTGCATACGCAGTATTTT. Residues: CASTTVHTQYF.

This chain links TRBV10-3 with TRBJ2-5; TRBD1 or TRBD2 may be the D gene (5 bases each). The CDR3 spans 16 residues. CDR1 and CDR2 (germline): ENHRY, SYGVKD. V lost 0 bases and J lost 2, with 13 bases in between. The CDR3 DNA reads TGTGCCATCAGTGAGTCAGGGACCGAGGGGCAAGAGACCCAGTACTTC. Protein sequence: CAISESGTEGQETQYF.

The chain links TRBV21-1 to TRBJ2-7; the listed D gene, TRBD2, was not tested against the DNA. TRBV21-1 represents a pseudogene. This CDR3 is built from 17 residues. The CDR3 reads CASSKARGTSGSYEQYF. The CDR3, as DNA: TGTGCCAGCAGCAAAGCGCGAGGGACTAGCGGGAGCTACGAGCAGTACTTC.

This clone was seen a single time. The genes are TRBV18 and TRBJ1-1; no reliable D call. Between the trimmed V and J ends, which lost 3 bases and 0 bases, there was a span of 11 bases. The CDR3 consists of 15 residues. Germline V gene data show CDR1 as KGHSH and CDR2 as LQKENI. The CDR3: CASSPHGEMNTEAFF. DNA of the CDR3: TGTGCCAGCTCACCTCATGGGGAGATGAACACTGAAGCTTTCTTT. Variable domain in full (rest from reference TRBV18 and TRBJ1-1): NAGVMQNPRHLVRRRGQEARLRCSPMKGHSHVYWYRQLPEEGLKFMVYLQKENIIDESGMPKERFSAEFPKEGPSILRIQQVVRGDSAAYFCASSPHGEMNTEAFFGQGTRLTVV.

This clone was observed a handful of times. J is TRBJ1-1 and V is TRBV21-1; the table's D call of TRBD1 was not tested on the DNA. TRBV21-1 represents a pseudogene. The CDR3 spans 16 residues. CDR3 protein: CASSRRTGALNTEAFF. The CDR3 DNA sequence: TGTGCCAGCAGCCGACGGACAGGGGCGTTGAACACTGAAGCTTTCTTT.

The genes are TRBV28 and TRBJ2-5, with a weak D call TRBD2 (6 bases). CDR3 size: 14 residues. V lost 5 bases to trimming and J lost 2 bases, with 12 bases between them. Germline CDR1 MDHEN, CDR2 SYDVKM. The CDR3 region is CASSPGDRQETQYF. The CDR3 bases are TGTGCCAGCAGTCCGGGGGATCGTCAAGAGACCCAGTACTTC.